The 17 T cell receptor beta chains below come from one sample, sequenced in a study of T cells of healthy individuals listed by TCRdb under 2018. Preparation of the library involved 5' RACE. TCRdb shows the sequencer as Illumina MiSeq. TCRdb reprocessed the public reads (quality trimming at Q25 with fastp, clone calling with MiXCR) and kept in-frame beta chains. Duplicate CDR3 protein sequences are folded into a single record with the most common DNA and genes. This sample has tens of thousands of distinct CDR3 sequences in its table, and approximately 14% of those were observed once. The ten biggest clones cover roughly 15% of the sample. These receptors all come from a human donor in good health.

The chain has TRBV18 and TRBJ1-6, with D hard to call. Germline loops: CDR1 KGHSH, CDR2 LQKENI. The V end was cut by 2 bases, the J end by 0 bases, with 8 bases between. The CDR3 length is 16 residues. The CDR3 protein is CASSPSRSSYNSPLHF. The CDR3 nucleotides read TGTGCCAGCTCACCATCGAGGAGCTCCTATAATTCACCCCTCCACTTT.

This chain joins TRBV5-6 and TRBJ2-7; no definite D call. Germline CDR1 is SGHDT and CDR2 is YYEEEE. V gave up 4 bases and J gave up 7 bases, with 15 bases separating them. The CDR3 length is 13 residues. The CDR3 coding sequence is TGTGCCAGCAGCCACCGGGCCCCAAGGGAGCAGTACTTC. It is translated as CASSHRAPREQYF.

The J gene is TRBJ2-7, the V gene TRBV30; no clear D gene. The V end lost 0 bases, the J end lost 2 bases, and 8 bases lay between the germline ends. CDR1 and CDR2 (germline): GTSNPN, SVGIG (reference sequence). The CDR3 is 13 residues long. The CDR3 reads CAWSVRDTYEQYF. In nucleotides, the CDR3 is TGTGCCTGGAGTGTACGAGACACCTACGAGCAGTACTTC.

The genes are TRBV6-2 or TRBV6-3 and TRBJ2-3, with D hard to call. This CDR3 spans 12 amino acids. Trimming removed 6 bases at V and 2 bases at J, with 6 bases between. In germline, CDR1 is MNHEY, CDR2 SVGEGT. The CDR3 nucleotides read TGTGCCAGCAGCCTGATCACAGATACGCAGTATTTT. Amino acids: CASSLITDTQYF.

This clonotype was counted many times. The chain is built from TRBV20-1 and TRBJ2-5, with 11 bases aligning to TRBD2. Trimming took 0 bases from V and 1 from J; bases not matched to a gene: 7. The germline V gene has CDR1 DFQATT and CDR2 SNEGSKA (reference sequence). The CDR3 runs 17 residues. CDR3 coding DNA: TGCAGTGCTAGAGACCCTTTGACTAGCGGGGTCCAAGAGACCCAGTACTTC. Translation gives CSARDPLTSGVQETQYF.

The V call is TRBV29-1, the J call TRBJ1-5, with D perhaps TRBD1 (6 bases). Germline V CDR1 and CDR2: SQVTM, ANQGSEA. V was pared by 2 bases and J by 11 bases, with 16 bases between. The CDR3 is made up of 13 amino acids. The CDR3 coding sequence is TGCAGCGTTGAATTAGCACAGGGTGGGACCCAGCATTTT. Translating it yields CSVELAQGGTQHF. Full variable domain (rest looked up from reference TRBV29-1 and TRBJ1-5): SAVISQKPSRDICQRGTSLTIQCQVDSQVTMMFWYRQQPGQSLTLIATANQGSEATYESGFVIDKFPISRPNLTFSTLTVSNMSPEDSSIYLCSVELAQGGTQHFGDGTRLSIL.

This clonotype was recorded at least ten times. V is TRBV6-1 and J is TRBJ1-5; tentatively, D is TRBD1 (6 bases). The germline V gene encodes CDR1 MNHNS and CDR2 SASEGT. Deletions cut 0 bases from V and 1 base from J, with 13 bases between. The CDR3 sequence is 17 residues long. The CDR3 sequence is CASSEAPQGGSNQPQHF. CDR3 nucleotides: TGTGCCAGCAGTGAAGCCCCACAGGGAGGAAGCAATCAGCCCCAGCATTTT.

For this clonotype: At one boundary the junction diverges from the germline segment, which might be a read error. The gene calls are TRBV2 and TRBJ2-1, with 7 bases fitting TRBD2. CDR3 length equals 13 residues. Germline assignment: CDR1 SNHLY and CDR2 FYNNEI. CDR3 nucleotide sequence: TGTGCCAGCAGGAGCCTCAGCGGGAAGGGCGGGATCTTC. This sequence encodes CASRSLSGKGGIF.

This clonotype was seen ten or more times. The J gene is TRBJ2-3, the V gene TRBV6-5, with D possibly being TRBD1 (7 bases). This CDR3 has 14 residues. V shed 0 bases and J shed 11 bases, with 15 bases lying between them. In germline, CDR1 is MNHEY, CDR2 SVGAGI. CDR3 in amino acids: CASSYSLIRGEQYF. The CDR3 coding sequence is TGTGCCAGCAGTTACTCGCTGATCAGGGGGGAGCAGTATTTT.

This clonotype was detected only a few times. The chain carries TRBV29-1 and TRBJ1-6; TRBD1 aligns across 7 bases. The CDR3 runs 14 residues. Germline values: CDR1 SQVTM, CDR2 ANQGSEA. Unmatched junction bases numbered 8, after V lost 5 bases and J lost 7 bases. The CDR3 loop reads CSVRTGQANSPLHF. CDR3 nucleotides: TGCAGCGTTCGAACCGGACAGGCGAATTCACCCCTCCACTTT.

This clonotype has just a few counts. The chain links TRBV5-1 to TRBJ2-5; no firm D call. The germline V gene encodes CDR1 SGHRS and CDR2 YFSETQ. V dropped 0 bases and J dropped 2 bases, with 11 bases sitting between them. This CDR3 comprises 15 residues. The CDR3 nucleotides read TGCGCCAGCAGCTTGGCCGGTCAGGCTCAAGAGACCCAGTACTTC. Translation: CASSLAGQAQETQYF.

The genes are TRBV20-1 and TRBJ1-1, with 10 bases identical to TRBD1. Germline V gene lookup returns CDR1 DFQATT and CDR2 SNEGSKA (reference sequence). This CDR3 is built from 14 residues. V lost 1 base to trimming and J lost 5 bases; unmatched junction nucleotides: 4. The CDR3 DNA is TGCAGTGCTAGAGTAGGGGGACAGGGGACTGAAGCTTTCTTT. Translated: CSARVGGQGTEAFF.

This clonotype was picked up a small number of times. The J gene is TRBJ2-6, the V gene TRBV29-1; D may be TRBD1 (5 bases). Germline-derived CDR1 and CDR2 are SQVTM and ANQGSEA. This CDR3 comprises 16 residues. V lost 7 bases and J 0 bases, leaving 16 bases between the germline ends. This CDR3 reads CSAYGAVSSGANVLTF. In DNA form, the CDR3 reads TGCAGCGCCTATGGGGCGGTAAGCTCTGGGGCCAACGTCCTGACTTTC.

This clonotype was recorded many times. The J gene is TRBJ2-7, the V gene TRBV20-1; TRBD2 aligns across 12 bases. Per germline, CDR1 DFQATT and CDR2 SNEGSKA (reference sequence). With 6 bases clipped from V and 10 bases from J, the junction kept 4 bases outside the gene matches. The CDR3 sequence is 11 residues long. CDR3 nucleotide sequence: TGCAGTGCCCTACTAGCGGGGGGCCAGTACTTC. Translating it yields CSALLAGGQYF.

This clonotype was seen ten or more times. The chain uses TRBV12-3 or TRBV12-4 and TRBJ2-1, with D possibly TRBD1 on 5 matching bases. The CDR3 is made up of 11 amino acids. V lost 6 bases to trimming and J lost 9 bases, with 9 bases between them. The CDR3 reads CASRSQGEQFF. In DNA, the CDR3 is TGTGCCAGCAGGAGTCAGGGTGAGCAGTTCTTC.

This clonotype was counted a few times. This chain uses TRBV6-5 with TRBJ2-3, with D possibly TRBD2 on 5 matching bases. Trimming took 2 bases from V and 2 from J, leaving 11 bases between them. Germline CDR1 MNHEY, CDR2 SVGAGI. This CDR3 has 15 residues. DNA for the CDR3: TGTGCCAGCAGTTACAGCGGAGGCACCACAGATACGCAGTATTTT. Protein: CASSYSGGTTDTQYF.

The rearrangement uses TRBV28 and TRBJ2-3; D ambiguous. Germline V gene sequence: CDR1 MDHEN, CDR2 SYDVKM. This CDR3 is built from 13 residues. Trimming left V 5 bases short and J 5 bases short, with 11 bases between. CDR3 in DNA: TGTGCCAGCAGTCAACCCCCGGTAGATACGCAGTATTTT. It translates to CASSQPPVDTQYF.